Each of the 22 T cell receptor beta chains below was sequenced from the same sample in a study of cytomegalovirus exposure and HLA in healthy donors. PCR was performed using 60 Vbeta and 13 Jbeta primers. Generated by immunoSEQ multiplex PCR, the TCRdb table keeps only in-frame clones and is missing some. The sample lists roughly 150,000 clones; more than 75% were seen once. The material sequenced was PBMCs. The receptors shown here come from a woman aged 40 to 50 in good health and CMV-seronegative.

This sequence joins TRBV6-5 and TRBJ2-3, with 8 nucleotides matching TRBD2. Per germline, CDR1 MNHEY and CDR2 SVGAGI. CDR3 length: 13 residues. V dropped 5 bases and J dropped 3; count of bases not matched to a gene: 1. In DNA, the CDR3 is TGTGCCAGCAGTAAGCGGGAGACAGATACGCAGTATTTT. Its protein product is CASSKRETDTQYF.

CDR3 residues: CASSRDTYTGELFF. In DNA form, the CDR3 reads TGTGCCAGCAGCCGGGACACCTACACCGGGGAGCTGTTTTTT. The chain recombines TRBV11-3 with TRBJ2-2; D is perhaps TRBD1 (6 bases). Trimming took off 5 bases at V and 3 bases at J, with 10 bases between the two ends. There are 14 residues in the CDR3. Germline V gene lookup returns CDR1 SGHNT and CDR2 YENEEA. Complete variable domain (other parts from reference TRBV11-3 and TRBJ2-2): EAGVVQSPRYKIIEKKQPVAFWCNPISGHNTLYWYLQNLGQGPELLIRYENEEAVDDSQLPKDRFSAERLKGVDSTLKIQPAELGDSAVYLCASSRDTYTGELFFGEGSRLTVL.

The chain links TRBV29-1 to TRBJ2-5; 10 bases line up with TRBD2. Per germline, CDR1 SQVTM and CDR2 ANQGSEA. The CDR3 runs to 16 residues. With V trimmed by 0 bases and J by 5 bases, 9 bases remained unmatched. CDR3 protein: CSVEDLPSGRTETQYF. CDR3 coding DNA: TGCAGCGTTGAAGATCTTCCTAGCGGGAGAACGGAGACCCAGTACTTC.

The J gene is TRBJ2-6, the V gene TRBV5-8; unclear D gene. Germline V gene lookup returns CDR1 SGHTS and CDR2 YDEGEE. V lost 1 base and J lost 4, with 9 bases in between. CDR3 size: 15 residues. The CDR3 protein is CASSLKLSGANVLTF. The DNA for the CDR3 is TGTGCCAGCAGCTTGAAACTGTCCGGGGCCAACGTCCTGACTTTC.

This chain connects TRBV9 to TRBJ2-3, with D uncertain. This CDR3 has 14 residues. Between the trimmed V and J ends, which lost 0 bases and 1 base, there was a span of 6 bases. In germline, CDR1 is SGDLS, CDR2 YYNGEE. The CDR3 nucleotides are TGTGCCAGCAGCGTAGATCCTCGCACAGATACGCAGTATTTT. Translated: CASSVDPRTDTQYF.

This chain uses TRBV5-4 with TRBJ1-6; the D is unclear. The CDR3 loop spans 12 amino acids. Germline lookup yields CDR1 SGHNT and CDR2 YYREEE (reference sequence). Trimming took 4 bases from V and 7 from J, leaving 6 bases between them. CDR3: CASSGQNSPLHF. The CDR3 nucleotides are TGTGCCAGCAGCGGGCAGAATTCACCCCTCCACTTT.

There are a few counts of this clone. The genes are TRBV6-1 and TRBJ2-7; D gene uncertain. This CDR3 spans 13 amino acids. The V and J ends lost 7 bases and 4 bases respectively, with 14 bases between them. Germline-derived CDR1 and CDR2 are MNHNS and SASEGT. DNA for the CDR3: TGTGCCAGCAATATTAGAGGTGTGTACGAGCAGTACTTC. This gives the protein CASNIRGVYEQYF.

The chain recombines TRBV7-9 with TRBJ2-7, with TRBD1 as a possible D gene (6 bases). Germline lookup yields CDR1 SEHNR and CDR2 FQNEAQ (reference sequence). The CDR3 is 13 residues long. Trimming pared 5 bases from V and 4 bases from J, leaving 12 bases between. The CDR3 loop is CASSPGTSYEQYF. CDR3 nucleotides: TGTGCCAGCAGCCCCGGGACATCTTACGAGCAGTACTTC.

This chain links TRBV10-3 with TRBJ2-3, with TRBD2 matching 10 bases. Germline CDR1 reads ENHRY; CDR2 reads SYGVKD. With V trimmed by 11 bases and J by 5 bases, 10 bases remained unmatched. This CDR3 comprises 14 residues. The chain's CDR3 is CAGSSGRRQDTQYF. CDR3 DNA: TGTGCCGGCTCTAGCGGGAGAAGGCAAGATACGCAGTATTTT.

V and J are TRBV19 and TRBJ2-7, with TRBD1 matching over 7 bases. With V trimmed by 3 bases and J by 2 bases, 7 bases remained unmatched. CDR1 is LNHDA and CDR2 is SQIVND in the germline V gene (reference sequence). The CDR3 has 15 residues. The CDR3 region is CASSIPYRGAYEQYF. CDR3 DNA sequence: TGTGCCAGTAGTATTCCTTACAGGGGAGCCTACGAGCAGTACTTC. The entire variable domain, with the rest obtained from reference TRBV19 and TRBJ2-7, is as follows: DGGITQSPKYLFRKEGQNVTLSCEQNLNHDAMYWYRQDPGQGLRLIYYSQIVNDFQKGDIAEGYSVSREKKESFPLTVTSAQKNPTAFYLCASSIPYRGAYEQYFGPGTRLTVT.

V usage is TRBV5-6 and J usage is TRBJ1-6, with 9 bases aligning to TRBD1. Germline CDR1 is SGHDT and CDR2 is YYEEEE. V was pared by 8 bases and J by 10 bases, with 13 bases of the junction left unmatched. This CDR3 is 15 amino acids long. CDR3: CASKPGTGSRSPLHF. CDR3 bases: TGTGCCAGTAAACCCGGGACAGGGTCAAGGTCACCCCTCCACTTT.

Concerning this clone: One junction end does not reproduce the germline sequence, and a read error may be involved. V is TRBV5-1 and J is TRBJ2-4; D is ambiguous. The germline V gene encodes CDR1 SGHRS and CDR2 YFSETQ. CDR3 length equals 13 residues. In nucleotides, the CDR3 is TGCGCCAGCAGCTTGGCTGTCGAAAACAGTCAGTACTTC. Its protein is CASSLAVENSQYF.

J is TRBJ2-5 and V is TRBV7-2, with D unresolved. The CDR3 runs 15 residues. CDR1 is SGHTA and CDR2 is FQGNSA in the germline V gene. Trimming took 3 bases from V and 4 from J, leaving 15 bases between them. CDR3 sequence (DNA): TGTGCCAGCAGCTTTATCACCACCTCGGGAGAGACCCAGTACTTC. Amino acids: CASSFITTSGETQYF.

The chain couples TRBV19 to TRBJ1-6; 9 positions agree with TRBD1. Per germline, CDR1 LNHDA and CDR2 SQIVND (reference sequence). V lost 6 bases to trimming and J lost 9 bases; unmatched junction nucleotides: 3. The CDR3 has 13 residues. CDR3 sequence reads: CASRDRGGSPLHF. Written as DNA, the CDR3 is TGTGCCAGTAGGGACAGGGGTGGTTCACCCCTCCACTTT.

The chain uses TRBV7-2 and TRBJ2-1, with TRBD2 matching 12 bases. CDR1 and CDR2 (germline): SGHTA, FQGNSA. CDR3 length equals 17 residues. V trimming: 1 base; J trimming: 7 bases; junction bases outside the gene matches: 8. The CDR3 spells CASSLVRLAGGYNEQFF. The CDR3 bases are TGTGCCAGCAGCTTAGTAAGGCTAGCGGGGGGGTATAATGAGCAGTTCTTC.

The rearrangement uses TRBV2 and TRBJ1-6; no reliable D call. CDR1 SNHLY and CDR2 FYNNEI come from the germline V gene. The CDR3 length is 17 residues. With 3 bases removed from V and 0 bases from J, the gap between germline ends came to 12 bases. CDR3 sequence: CASSDSSVSSYNSPLHF. As DNA, the CDR3 is TGTGCCAGCAGTGACTCGAGTGTGAGCTCCTATAATTCACCCCTCCACTTT.

This clone appeared a few times. The genes are TRBV7-9 and TRBJ2-2; 7 bases map to TRBD1. Germline values: CDR1 SEHNR, CDR2 FQNEAQ (reference sequence). V was clipped by 5 bases and J by 2 bases; unmatched bases: 8. The CDR3 contains 16 residues. The CDR3, as DNA: TGTGCCAGCAGCAGAACAGGGGCGATCAACACCGGGGAGCTGTTTTTT. Translated: CASSRTGAINTGELFF.

The rearrangement joins TRBV6-4 to TRBJ2-7, with 13 bases identical to TRBD2. With 6 bases clipped from V and 5 bases from J, the junction kept 13 bases outside the gene matches. The CDR3 consists of 17 residues. Germline V CDR1 and CDR2: MRHNA, SNTAGT. DNA for the CDR3: TGTGCCAGCAGACCCGATTCTCCGGGACTAGCGGGACACGAGCAGTACTTC. It yields the protein CASRPDSPGLAGHEQYF.

V gene TRBV7-6 combines with J gene TRBJ2-5; 10 bases are shared with TRBD2. In germline, CDR1 is SGHVS, CDR2 FNYEAQ. This CDR3 is built from 15 residues. The V and J ends lost 11 bases and 2 bases, in that order; junction bases with no gene match: 11. CDR3 sequence reads: CASGVGLAVQETQYF. The CDR3 DNA sequence: TGTGCCTCCGGGGTAGGACTAGCGGTGCAAGAGACCCAGTACTTC.

This clone was seen more than once but under ten times. The J gene is TRBJ2-3, the V gene TRBV27; TRBD2 agrees at 7 bases. Germline V CDR1 and CDR2: MNHEY, SMNVEV (reference sequence). The junction had 10 bases not matched to a gene; V was cut back by 7 bases and J by 0 bases. The CDR3 sequence is 16 residues long. CDR3 sequence: CASKPGTTASTDTQYF. The CDR3 region has the DNA TGTGCCAGCAAGCCGGGGACTACCGCTAGCACAGATACGCAGTATTTT.

The chain carries TRBV5-1 and TRBJ2-1, with a weak D call TRBD2 (6 bases). V lost 6 bases, J lost 8 bases, and 15 bases lay in between. The length of the CDR3 is 13 residues. CDR1 is SGHRS, CDR2 YFSETQ, per germline. The CDR3 DNA follows: TGCGCCAGCAATCCTAGCGAGGGAGATGAGCAGTTCTTC. It yields the protein CASNPSEGDEQFF.

This clone was detected a few times. One end of the junction fails to match germline, which may point to a read error. This chain connects TRBV5-6 to TRBJ1-2; D call uncertain. The CDR3 covers 14 residues. Germline V gene lookup returns CDR1 SGHDT and CDR2 YYEEEE. CDR3 protein: CASSFQATNYGYTF. DNA of the CDR3: TGTGCCAGCAGCTTTCAGGCGACTAATTATGGCTACACCTTC.